This T cell receptor beta chain was observed in a study of blood T cell repertoires in COVID-19. Overall study context: Donors in the United States, Italy and Spain gave samples during acute or convalescent COVID-19.

The CDR3 spans 15 residues. Germline lookup yields CDR1 LNHDA and CDR2 SQIVND (reference sequence). Deletions cut 6 bases from V and 1 base from J, with 13 bases between. Source study methods: From reference gene primer amplification, estimates of nucleated cell counts were derived. TCRdb's table, derived via immunoSEQ multiplex PCR, lists solely in-frame clones and lacks some. That table supplies the V and J calls and clone size; D and trimming were determined from the DNA. Of hundreds of thousands of clones listed, just under 90% are singletons. This clone occurred once. The study assigned cohorts using participant-reported clinical history. Within 2 weeks of study entry, exposed participants had contacted a PCR-confirmed or clinician-diagnosed COVID-19 case.

This rearrangement joins TRBV19 to TRBJ2-4; no reliable D call. This clonotype originated in a woman in her forties or fifties who had been exposed to COVID-19. The sample taken for sequencing was PBMCs or T cells enriched from blood (not recorded which). CDR3 sequence reads: CASSPRELAKNIQYF. CDR3 coding DNA: TGTGCCAGTAGCCCGCGTGAGTTGGCCAAAAACATTCAGTACTTC.